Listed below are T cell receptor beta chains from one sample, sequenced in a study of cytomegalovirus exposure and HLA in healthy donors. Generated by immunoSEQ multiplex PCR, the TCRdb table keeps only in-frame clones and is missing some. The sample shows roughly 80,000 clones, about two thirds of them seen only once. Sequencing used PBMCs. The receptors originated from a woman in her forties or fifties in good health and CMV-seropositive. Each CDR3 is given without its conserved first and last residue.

AIREEVREKLF 11 TRBJ1-4 TRBV10-3
ASSPSGQKYEQY 12 TRBJ2-7 TRBV5-1
ASRRETSGGASEQF 14 TRBJ2-1 TRBV19
ASSLGSALANEETQY 15 TRBJ2-5 TRBV5-4
ASSLAEYGYT 10 TRBJ1-2 TRBV7-9
ASSRQGGTEAF 11 TRBJ1-1 TRBV2
ASSSTSGTSGRVTSTDTQY 19 TRBJ2-3 TRBV27
ASRVHRESEAF 11 TRBJ1-1 TRBV7-9
ASTPGGAGEKLF 12 TRBJ1-4 TRBV28
ASSVSQGVLNYGYT 14 TRBJ1-2 TRBV9
ATTDRAPLGYGYT 13 TRBJ1-2 TRBV19
ASSYSAVENSPLH 13 TRBJ1-6 TRBV6-5
ASSSIRDRGAEAF 13 TRBJ1-1 TRBV28
ASSTGTGREQY 11 TRBJ2-7 TRBV6-5
SVEVQAGVNTEAF 13 TRBJ1-1 TRBV29-1
ASSLDYMNTEAF 12 TRBJ1-1 TRBV6-6
ATGPPGNQPQH 11 TRBJ1-5 TRBV6-6
ASSLQGLEDTEAF 13 TRBJ1-1 TRBV7-9
SVVRLAAYNEQF 12 TRBJ2-1 TRBV29-1
ASSNNRGQDNEQF 13 TRBJ2-1 TRBV27
ASKGGYLEAF 10 TRBJ1-1 TRBV13
ASRELAGGGQETQY 14 TRBJ2-5 TRBV5-1
ASSEARGEGEKLF 13 TRBJ1-4 TRBV6-1
ASSQGRESYGYT 12 TRBJ1-2 TRBV7-9
ASSLARGEQF 10 TRBJ2-1 TRBV5-6
ASSLGGSEQF 10 TRBJ2-1 TRBV27
ASSFVQGSTEAF 12 TRBJ1-1 TRBV7-9
ASTPGQGNYGYT 12 TRBJ1-2 TRBV5-6
ASSSTSAVDTDTQY 14 TRBJ2-3 TRBV7-6
ASSEMEVQVYEQY 13 TRBJ2-7 TRBV2
AISRDGGNEQF 11 TRBJ2-1 TRBV10-3
ASSPRGTGGFHQY 13 TRBJ2-4 TRBV6-5
ASTRGGTYESPLH 13 TRBJ1-6 TRBV6-5
ASSFRDIKNEQF 12 TRBJ2-1 TRBV5-1
ASSVSGGTGNTIY 13 TRBJ1-3 TRBV9
ASSTSTADYGYT 12 TRBJ1-2 TRBV5-1
ASGARHTGELF 11 TRBJ2-2 TRBV12-5
ASSLGASPLH 10 TRBJ1-6 TRBV7-6
ASTWTETNSPLH 12 TRBJ1-6 TRBV6-1
ASSLGDSVNYGYT 13 TRBJ1-2 TRBV5-1
ASSEERGRGHSGANVLT 17 TRBJ2-6 TRBV7-7